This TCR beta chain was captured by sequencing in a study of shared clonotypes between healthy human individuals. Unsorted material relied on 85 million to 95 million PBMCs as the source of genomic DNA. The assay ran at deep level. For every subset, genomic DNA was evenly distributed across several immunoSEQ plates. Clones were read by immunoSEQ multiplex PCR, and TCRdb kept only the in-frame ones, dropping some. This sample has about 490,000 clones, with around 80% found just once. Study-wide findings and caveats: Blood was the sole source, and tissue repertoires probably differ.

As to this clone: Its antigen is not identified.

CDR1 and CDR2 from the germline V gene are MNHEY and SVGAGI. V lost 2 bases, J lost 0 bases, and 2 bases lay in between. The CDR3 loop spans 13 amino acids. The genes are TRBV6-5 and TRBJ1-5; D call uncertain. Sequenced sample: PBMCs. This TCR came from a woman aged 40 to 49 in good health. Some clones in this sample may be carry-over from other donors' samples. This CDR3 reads CASSYHSNQPQHF. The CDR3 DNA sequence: TGTGCCAGCAGTTACCATAGCAATCAGCCCCAGCATTTT.